Sequencing of this T cell receptor beta chain was carried out in a study of T cell changes during pregnancy in multiple sclerosis. Data came from immunoSEQ multiplex PCR; TCRdb stores just in-frame clones and leaves some out. The sample lists 85,000 to 120,000 clones; under 95% were seen once. CDR3 length equals 19 residues. J gave up 4 bases and V 10 bases, and 26 bases lay outside the gene matches. The TCR originated in a female donor with multiple sclerosis, enrolled in a pregnancy study. Specimen: peripheral blood, collected after pregnancy. J is TRBJ2-7 and V is TRBV23-1; 9 bases fit TRBD1. TRBV23-1 is given ORF status, its function remaining uncertain. DNA for the CDR3: TGCGCCAACAAAGGAACCGGGACAGGGTCGAAAGTTATGTTGTACGAGCAGTACTTC. It translates to CANKGTGTGSKVMLYEQYF.